This TCR beta chain emerged from a study of T cell responses to AZD1222 COVID-19 vaccine. Notes on this clone: Its antigen remains unidentified.

The protocol was immunoSEQ multiplex PCR, while the TCRdb copy is restricted to in-frame clones and leaves out a portion. The sample yields 140,000 to 150,000 clones, 85% to 90% seen once. V dropped 3 bases and J dropped 3 bases, with 12 bases sitting between them. The germline V gene encodes CDR1 LGHDT and CDR2 YNNKEL (reference sequence). The CDR3 has 15 residues. Study results and caveats: A mostly white British donor set with more females was recruited, and clonal diversity was possibly underestimated. Repertoires were sampled only after the peak T cell response. Vaccine-related CD4 TCRs covered spike, predominating at 160-218 and 743-854. Spike-specific TCR breadth and depth were elevated following two AZD1222 doses.

Sequenced material: peripheral blood, taken on day 0 of AZD1222 vaccination. The rearrangement joins TRBV3-1 (or the pseudogene TRBV3-2) to TRBJ1-3, with D possibly TRBD1 on 5 matching bases. The receptor comes from an adult in good health. The CDR3 loop reads CASSQRGDRGNTIYF. In nucleotides, the CDR3 is TGTGCCAGCAGCCAGCGGGGGGATCGTGGAAACACCATATATTTT.